Here is one T cell receptor (beta chain) with its context. The data belong to a study of blood T cell repertoires in COVID-19. Background on the study: The United States, Italy and Spain were the sources of the acute and convalescent COVID-19 samples.

Germline loops: CDR1 MDHEN, CDR2 SYDVKM. The CDR3 runs to 19 residues. Trimming cost V 3 bases and J 4 bases; bases outside gene matches: 14. TCRdb's table, derived via immunoSEQ multiplex PCR, lists solely in-frame clones and lacks some. The table records about 120,000 clones, less than 90% of them present only once. The rearrangement uses TRBV28 and TRBJ1-5; the match to TRBD1 covers 11 bases. This sequence was found in a man older than 75 with acute or convalescent COVID-19. The sequenced material came from peripheral blood. The chain's CDR3 is CASSFPLTGTGGMNQPQHF. The CDR3 bases are TGTGCCAGCAGTTTCCCCCTTACCGGGACAGGGGGTATGAATCAGCCCCAGCATTTT.